The 7 T cell receptor beta chains below all came from one sample that was sequenced in a study of T cell responses to AZD1222 COVID-19 vaccine. Here immunoSEQ multiplex PCR was the method, and the copy in TCRdb shows in-frame clones only, minus some. Of 150,000 to 200,000 clones in the sample, around 90% were seen once. This material consisted of peripheral blood, taken 28 days after the second AZD1222 dose. The receptors were gathered from an adult who received the AZD1222 COVID-19 vaccine.

The rearrangement joins TRBV10-1 to TRBJ2-7; the D gene is possibly TRBD1 (6 bases). V lost 0 bases, J lost 4 bases, and 7 bases lay in between. Germline values: CDR1 WNHNN, CDR2 SYGVQD (reference sequence). The length of the CDR3 is 13 residues. The CDR3 reads CASSESDRYEQYF. The DNA of the CDR3 is TGCGCCAGCAGTGAGTCGGACAGATACGAGCAGTACTTC.

The chain uses TRBV7-2 and TRBJ2-7; D might be TRBD1 (6 bases). Germline CDR1 and CDR2: SGHTA and FQGNSA. The CDR3 has 15 residues. Deletions cut 5 bases from V and 2 bases from J, with 16 bases between. The CDR3 region has the DNA TGTGCCAGCAGCCCGGTCCAGGGGCCAACCTACGAGCAGTACTTC. Amino acids: CASSPVQGPTYEQYF.

CDR3 nucleotides: TGTGCCATCTCGCAGGGCTTGGACTATGGCTACACCTTC. Protein product: CAISQGLDYGYTF. The rearrangement links TRBV10-3 to TRBJ1-2; possible D gene TRBD1, 5 bases. The CDR3 is 13 amino acids. The germline V and J ends were trimmed by 8 bases and 3 bases, with 13 bases remaining between them. Germline CDR1 ENHRY, CDR2 SYGVKD.

The chain is built from TRBV5-4 and TRBJ2-7; D gene unclear. The CDR3 runs 15 residues. With 0 bases removed from V and 2 bases from J, the gap between germline ends came to 12 bases. Germline V gives CDR1 SGHNT, CDR2 YYREEE (reference sequence). CDR3 residues: CASSLATSSAYEQYF. CDR3 bases: TGTGCCAGCAGCTTGGCCACGTCGTCGGCCTACGAGCAGTACTTC.

CDR3 in amino acids: CASRPQGGYGYTF. The CDR3 nucleotides read TGTGCCAGCAGACCACAGGGGGGGTATGGCTACACCTTC. The V and J genes are TRBV7-9 and TRBJ1-2; 8 nucleotides line up with TRBD1. Trimming at V came to 6 bases and at J to 5 bases, leaving 5 bases not matched to a gene. Germline-derived CDR1 and CDR2 are SEHNR and FQNEAQ (reference sequence). The CDR3 is made up of 13 amino acids.

This clone was observed a handful of times. V usage is TRBV5-1 and J usage is TRBJ2-5, with 7 positions matching TRBD1. CDR1 and CDR2 (germline): SGHRS, YFSETQ. The CDR3 loop spans 13 amino acids. Trimming removed 4 bases from V and 1 base from J; junction bases left unmatched: 1. The CDR3 DNA follows: TGCGCCAGCAGCCGGACAGGCCAAGAGACCCAGTACTTC. The encoded protein is CASSRTGQETQYF.

The rearrangement uses TRBV28 and TRBJ2-1; TRBD1 matches 7 bases. CDR1 and CDR2 (germline): MDHEN, SYDVKM. The CDR3 is made up of 16 amino acids. The trim removed 6 bases at V and 4 bases at J, leaving 12 bases unmatched. CDR3 residues: CASSPPTGSLYNEQFF. CDR3 nucleotide sequence: TGTGCCAGCAGCCCCCCGACAGGGAGTCTTTACAATGAGCAGTTCTTC.